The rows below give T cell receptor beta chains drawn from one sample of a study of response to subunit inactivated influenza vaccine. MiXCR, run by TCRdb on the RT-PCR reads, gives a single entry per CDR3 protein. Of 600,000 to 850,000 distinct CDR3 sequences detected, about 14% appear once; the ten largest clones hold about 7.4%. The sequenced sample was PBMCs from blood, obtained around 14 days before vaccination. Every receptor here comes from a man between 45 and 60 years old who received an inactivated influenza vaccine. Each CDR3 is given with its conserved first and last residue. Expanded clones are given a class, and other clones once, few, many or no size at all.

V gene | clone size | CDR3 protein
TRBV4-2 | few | CASSQDTFSSTDTQYF
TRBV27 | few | CASSWIGTSGIDTQYF
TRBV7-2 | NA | CASSFKSGFEAFF
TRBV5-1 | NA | CASSLDPVTEAFF
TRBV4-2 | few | CASSQEYYPGEETQYF
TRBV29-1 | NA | CSVADFGGELFF
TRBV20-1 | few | CSVQSGARKAFF
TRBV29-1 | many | CSVLGLADEQFF
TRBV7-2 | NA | CASSLGRQGPYEQYF
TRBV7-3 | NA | CASSFPGTGARGELFF
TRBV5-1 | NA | CASSLSQGATGELFF
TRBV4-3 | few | CASSQEVLTTYEQYF
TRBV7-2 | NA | CASSLGASWNEQFF
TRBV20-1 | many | CSASHFSVRGDTQYF
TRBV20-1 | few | CSAEDRGTTSYNEQFF
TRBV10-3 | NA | CAISERGSSYEQYF
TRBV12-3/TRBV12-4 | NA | CASSLAGGGLGYEQYF
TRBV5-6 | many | CASSSRSGNTIYF
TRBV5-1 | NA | CASSPAGGRVYTEAFF
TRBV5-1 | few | CASSLVDRGRGQETQYF
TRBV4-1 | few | CASSPRYPATEAFF
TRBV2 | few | CASRTSLNTEAFF
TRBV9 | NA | CASSVAGGIRETQYF
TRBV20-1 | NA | CFARALADLTGELFF
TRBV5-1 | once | CASSLKPRTGGAETQYF
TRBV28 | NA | CASSMTSVENIQYF
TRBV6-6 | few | CASSWPGNYGYTF
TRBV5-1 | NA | CASSLFSQTGKDYEQYF
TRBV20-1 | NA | CSAEPSGTSGTYEQYF
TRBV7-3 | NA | CASSLGARDTQYF
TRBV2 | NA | CASNRELNSPLHF
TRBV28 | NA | CASSSPPRETQYF
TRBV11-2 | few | CASSLGLRPPEISYNEQFF
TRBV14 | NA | CASSQFDRRRRIQETQYF
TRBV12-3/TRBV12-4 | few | CASSLHAAWVRNTEAFF
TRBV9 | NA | CASSVDGNPTDTQYF
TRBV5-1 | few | CASKPRDTPYNEQFF
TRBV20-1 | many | CSAPASSYNEQFF
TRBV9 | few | CASSVDGDEQFF
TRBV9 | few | CASSVTTGGYNSPLHF
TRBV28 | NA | CASSPSPGLGAIGYTQYF
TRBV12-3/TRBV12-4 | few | CASSDVGPANEKLFF
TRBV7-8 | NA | CASSSDRPPYEQYF
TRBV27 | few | CASSLQGPAYEQYF
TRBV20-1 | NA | CSARVAQLIGTQYF
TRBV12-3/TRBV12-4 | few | CASSFGGFNSPLHF
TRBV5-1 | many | CASSLANGEETQYF
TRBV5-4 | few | CASSSSGALGTQYF
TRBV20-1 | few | CSAARGSGGWTQYF
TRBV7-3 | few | CASSLTPRGSSYNEQFF
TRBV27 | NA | CASSFSGFNSPLHF
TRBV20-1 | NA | CSARSDTQYF
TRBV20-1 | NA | CSANRRRLGTDTQYF
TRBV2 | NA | CASSSSNTGGTEAFF
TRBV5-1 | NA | CASSLGVWGLLLQNIQYF
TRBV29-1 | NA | CSAGTGRNEQYF
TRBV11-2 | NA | CASSDGTYISYNEQFF
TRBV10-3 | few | CAISESRGSSYEQYF
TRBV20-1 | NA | CSAARGGSTDTQYF